The 14 T cell receptor beta chains in this list originate from one sample, sequenced in a study of T cell clonality in common variable immunodeficiency. Regarding the study as a whole: Common variable immunodeficiency TCR beta sequences reportedly had fewer deletions and N-nucleotide insertions.

Libraries were prepared by immunoSEQ multiplex PCR; TCRdb keeps only in-frame clonotypes and omits some of them. Listed for the sample are around 21,000 clones, none seen a single time. What these receptors recognize is not known. The sequencing sample was made of peripheral blood mononuclear cells. Receptors were obtained from a human donor with common variable immunodeficiency.

In this sample, this clone turned up many times. One end of the junction fails to match germline, which may point to a read error. The read stops 3 residues short of the end of the CDR3; the missing end is completed from the germline J gene. The V call is TRBV2, the J call TRBJ2-1; the match to TRBD1 covers 8 bases. The CDR3 has 13 residues. Germline CDR1 and CDR2: SNHLY and FYNNEI. CDR3 bases read: TGTGCCAGCAGAGAAGGACAGGGCTATGAG. Translated, it gives CASREGQGYE. The CDR3, in full, reads CASREGQGYEQFF.

This clone was recorded a few times. The read stops 3 residues short of the end of the CDR3; the missing end is completed from the germline J gene. The chain employs TRBV5-4 and TRBJ2-7; perhaps TRBD2 as D (6 bases). V lost 4 bases, J lost 5 bases, and 13 bases lay in between. CDR1 is SGHNT and CDR2 is YYREEE in the germline V gene (reference sequence). The CDR3 runs 13 residues. The CDR3 protein is CASSPQRADEQYF. The covered CDR3 bases are TGTGCCAGCAGCCCCCAGCGGGCGGACGAG.

This clone was found many times. The read terminates 3 residues ahead of where the CDR3 ends, so the germline J gene completes it. The gene calls are TRBV18 and TRBJ2-3, with TRBD2 matching 13 bases. The CDR3 length is 16 residues. V was pared by 3 bases and J by 7 bases, with 7 bases of the junction left unmatched. Germline V gene sequence: CDR1 KGHSH, CDR2 LQKENI. Partial CDR3 DNA: TGTGCCAGCTCACCCTGGACTAGCGGGGGTACAAATACG. Its protein product is CASSPWTSGGTNT. The entire CDR3 protein reads CASSPWTSGGTNTQYF.

A word on this clone: Sequencing ends 3 residues short of the CDR3 end; the germline J gene provides the rest. The chain couples TRBV11-1 to TRBJ1-2; TRBD1 aligns across 8 bases. The trim removed 5 bases at V and 6 bases at J, leaving 5 bases unmatched. CDR1 is SGHAT, CDR2 FQDESV, per germline (reference sequence). This CDR3 is built from 13 residues. CDR3 DNA (partial): TGTGCCAGCAGCCCAGGGGGCCTGGATGGC. Translated: CASSPGGLDG. The whole CDR3 protein is CASSPGGLDGYTF.

Concerning this clone: The CDR3 end is not reached by the read, which stops 3 residues before it; the germline J gene fills it in. The chain carries TRBV19 and TRBJ1-1; maybe TRBD1 (6 bases). Germline CDR1 LNHDA, CDR2 SQIVND (reference sequence). With 7 bases removed from V and 0 bases from J, the gap between germline ends came to 15 bases. The CDR3 is made up of 15 amino acids. CDR3 amino acids: CASKEGRGMNTEAFF. Partial CDR3 DNA: TGTGCCAGTAAGGAGGGGAGGGGGATGAACACTGAA.

This clone was observed a few times. The CDR3 end falls 3 residues outside the read, so it is completed with the germline J gene. The chain uses TRBV11-1 and TRBJ1-2; 8 bases line up with TRBD1. The germline CDR1 and CDR2 sequences are SGHAT and FQDESV (reference sequence). The CDR3 length is 13 residues. CDR3 sequence: CASSPGGAWGYTF. CDR3 DNA, as far as it was read: TGTGCCAGCAGCCCAGGGGGCGCGTGGGGC. The whole variable domain, remainder taken from reference TRBV11-1 and TRBJ1-2, is EAEVAQSPRYKITEKSQAVAFWCDPISGHATLYWYRQILGQGPELLVQFQDESVVDDSQLPKDRFSAERLKGVDSTLKIQPAELGDSAMYLCASSPGGAWGYTFGSGTRLTVV.

This clone was picked up many times. Coverage ceases 3 residues before the CDR3 finishes, and the germline J gene fills in the end. The chain has TRBV2 and TRBJ2-3, with 8 bases aligning to TRBD1. Germline V CDR1 and CDR2: SNHLY, FYNNEI. With V trimmed by 4 bases and J by 1 base, 7 bases remained unmatched. This CDR3 has 16 residues. CDR3 protein: CASSGGTGTRTDTQYF. The CDR3 bases that were read are TGTGCCAGCAGTGGAGGGACAGGAACACGCACAGATACG. Based on the CDR3 plus reference TRBV2 and TRBJ2-3, the full variable domain is EPEVTQTPSHQVTQMGQEVILRCVPISNHLYFYWYRQILGQKVEFLVSFYNNEISEKSEIFDDQFSVERPDGSNFTLKIRSTKLEDSAMYFCASSGGTGTRTDTQYFGPGTRLTVL.

This clone occurred a few times. The observed sequence ends 3 residues before the CDR3 terminus, with the missing tail filled in from the germline J gene. The chain employs TRBV2 and TRBJ2-2, with 10 nucleotides matching TRBD2. J was trimmed by 4 bases and V by 10 bases; bases with no gene match: 9. The CDR3 totals 15 residues. Germline assignment: CDR1 SNHLY and CDR2 FYNNEI. CDR3 region: CATTPGLAATGELFF. The CDR3 bases that were read are TGTGCCACAACCCCCGGACTAGCGGCCACCGGGGAG.

This clone showed up many times. Read coverage stops 3 residues before the CDR3 terminus; the germline J gene supplies the remainder. The chain links TRBV19 to TRBJ1-2, with D possibly TRBD1 on 5 matching bases. The V gene lost 5 bases and the J gene lost 3 bases, with 10 bases spanning the gap. The CDR3 runs 13 residues. Germline CDR1 LNHDA, CDR2 SQIVND (reference sequence). The CDR3 region is CASSSTGDYGYTF. The sequenced part of the CDR3 DNA is TGTGCCAGTAGTTCCACAGGCGACTATGGC.

In the case of this clone: The CDR3 goes on 3 residues after the read ends, and that part is filled in from the germline J gene. The chain couples TRBV7-8 to TRBJ1-5, with D perhaps TRBD1 (5 bases). The V and J ends lost 1 base and 6 bases respectively, with 10 bases between them. CDR3 length: 14 amino acids. CDR1 is SGHVS, CDR2 FQNEAQ, per germline. CDR3 loop: CASSLEQGIQPQHF. The sequenced part of the CDR3 DNA is TGTGCCAGCAGCTTAGAGCAGGGTATTCAGCCC.

In its sample, this clone was seen many times. The CDR3 DNA, read in part, is TGTGCCAGCAGCGCAGGGGGGCGCCAGCACTATGGC. It specifies CASSAGGRQHYG. The entire CDR3 is CASSAGGRQHYGYTF. The V and J genes are TRBV11-2 and TRBJ1-2, with 7 bases aligning to TRBD1. Read sequence stops 3 residues before the CDR3 end, and the germline J gene provides the missing end. The germline gives CDR1 SGHAT, CDR2 FQNNGV. The CDR3 loop spans 15 amino acids. J was trimmed by 3 bases and V by 5 bases; bases with no gene match: 9.

This clone turned up a few times. The CDR3 end lies 3 residues beyond the end of the read and is filled in from the germline J gene. This rearrangement joins TRBV6-2 or TRBV6-3 to TRBJ1-1; D remains unclear. Germline-derived CDR1 and CDR2 are MNHEY and SVGEGT. The CDR3 is 14 amino acids. V was shortened by 1 base and J by 3 bases, with 9 bases between the two germline ends. This CDR3 reads CASSYYSRDTEAFF. CDR3 bases read: TGTGCCAGCAGTTACTACTCTCGGGACACTGAA.

Comments on this clone: With the read ending 3 residues before the CDR3 end, the germline J gene is used to fill in that end. The rearrangement uses TRBV18 and TRBJ2-3, with no clear D. Trimming took off 3 bases at V and 4 bases at J, with 8 bases between the two ends. Germline V gene lookup returns CDR1 KGHSH and CDR2 LQKENI. The CDR3 extends over 13 amino acids. The CDR3 spells CASSPAEPDTQYF. The DNA read from the CDR3 is TGTGCCAGCTCACCTGCTGAGCCAGATACG.

A few counts support this clone. A junction end diverges from the germline sequence, so it may reflect a read error. The read is 3 residues too short to cover the CDR3 end, so that end is filled in from the germline J gene. The V and J genes are TRBV7-7 and TRBJ2-1; 11 positions agree with TRBD2. The CDR3 covers 15 residues. Per germline, CDR1 SSHAT and CDR2 FNYEAQ (reference sequence). The CDR3 sequence: CASSLVAGGYGEQFF. The part of the CDR3 DNA that was read is TGTGCTAGCAGCTTGGTAGCGGGGGGGTACGGTGAG.